This TCR beta chain was identified during a study of cytomegalovirus exposure and HLA in healthy donors. All donors participated as healthy donors of bone marrow. Primers included in the PCR were 60 Vbeta and 13 Jbeta primers. Repertoires were generated with immunoSEQ multiplex PCR, while TCRdb's copy carries only in-frame clones and drops some. The sample has 95,000 to 150,000 clones, about 80% seen once; the top ten hold approximately 30%. This CDR3 comprises 17 residues. V was shortened by 4 bases and J by 1 base, with 19 bases between the two germline ends. Germline CDR1 is KGHSH and CDR2 is LQKENI.

The receptor was derived from a man aged 55 to 70 in good health and CMV-seropositive. Sequencing was carried out using PBMCs. The V call is TRBV18, the J call TRBJ1-1; D unclear. CDR3: CASSHSPAAAANTEAFF. Written as DNA, the CDR3 is TGTGCCAGCTCACACTCCCCCGCGGCGGCGGCGAACACTGAAGCTTTCTTT.